This TCR beta chain was sequenced for a study of blood T cell repertoires in COVID-19. The overall study: Collection of acute and convalescent COVID-19 samples took place in the United States, Italy and Spain. PBMCs, B-cell-depleted T cells, or T cells provided the cDNA or gDNA that made up the material.

The CDR3 sequence is 14 residues long. Trimming removed 1 base from V and 8 bases from J, with 12 bases in between. Looked up from germline, CDR1 is LGHDT and CDR2 is YNNKEL (reference sequence). Authors' analysis steps: Estimated nucleated cell counts came from reference gene primer amplification. Libraries were prepared by immunoSEQ multiplex PCR; TCRdb keeps only in-frame clonotypes and omits some of them. V, J and clone size derive from that table, while D and trimming were established from the DNA sequence. Of approximately 250,000 clones in the sample, 80% to 90% were seen once. J is TRBJ2-1 and V is TRBV3-1 (or the pseudogene TRBV3-2), with D perhaps TRBD2 (6 bases). This clonotype originated in a man aged 25-45 years with active or convalescent COVID-19. The sample consisted of peripheral blood. CDR3 bases: TGTGCCAGCAGCCAAGTTAGGGACTCCTATGAGCAGTTCTTC. This translates into CASSQVRDSYEQFF.